This entry lists 2 T cell receptor beta chains sequenced from one sample in a study of cytomegalovirus exposure and HLA in healthy donors. The PCR used 60 Vbeta and 13 Jbeta primers. The data were produced by immunoSEQ multiplex PCR, yet TCRdb's version contains in-frame clones alone and is incomplete. Here the sample spans around 88,000 clones, approximately 74% being singletons. Source material: PBMCs. The receptor set was obtained from a male donor in good health and CMV-seronegative.

The chain joins TRBV19 to TRBJ1-1, with 8 bases identical to TRBD1. This CDR3 is 14 amino acids long. V lost 4 bases and J lost 5; bases outside the gene matches: 6. The germline V gene encodes CDR1 LNHDA and CDR2 SQIVND (reference sequence). CDR3 sequence (DNA): TGTGCCAGTAGTAAAACAGGGGGATGGACTGAAGCTTTCTTT. As protein: CASSKTGGWTEAFF.

The chain links TRBV4-2 to TRBJ2-5; tentatively, D is TRBD2 (6 bases). Germline V lookup: CDR1 LGHNA, CDR2 YNFKEQ. This CDR3 spans 17 amino acids. Deletions cut 4 bases from V and 5 bases from J, with 23 bases between. CDR3 protein: CASSRSRRLGPGETQYF. CDR3 DNA: TGTGCCAGCAGCCGATCGAGACGACTAGGGCCTGGGGAGACCCAGTACTTC.